The clone carrying this T cell receptor beta chain was detected a few times. Its antigen is still unknown. Molecules of cDNA were individually given unique molecular identifiers that were attached to them. MiXCR, run by TCRdb on the 5' RACE reads, gives a single entry per CDR3 protein. The sample contains over 30,000 distinct CDR3 sequences, 5% to 6.5% of which appear only once. These data belong to a study of early T cells in non-severe SARS-CoV-2 infection. In the study overall: The study sequenced bulk RNA from unsorted whole blood, with chains unpaired.

The CDR3 length is 15 residues. V lost 5 bases and J 4 bases, leaving 15 bases between the germline ends. The germline CDR1 and CDR2 sequences are SEHNR and FQNEAQ (reference sequence). The study, taken as a whole, reports: CD4 and private specificities were missed by VDJdb matching, which favored anti-spike CD8 responses.

Material: whole blood. The chain has TRBV7-9 and TRBJ2-1, with a weak D call TRBD2 (5 bases). This clonotype was obtained from an adult who was a healthcare worker with PCR-confirmed SARS-CoV-2 infection or an uninfected control (not recorded which). CDR3 DNA: TGTGCCAGCAGCCCCCGGGGAAGCCAATACAATGAGCAGTTCTTC. Protein sequence: CASSPRGSQYNEQFF. The entire variable domain, with the rest obtained from reference TRBV7-9 and TRBJ2-1, is as follows: DTGVSQNPRHKITKRGQNVTFRCDPISEHNRLYWYRQTLGQGPEFLTYFQNEAQLEKSRLLSDRFSAERPKGSFSTLEIQRTEQGDSAMYLCASSPRGSQYNEQFFGPGTRLTVL.